This T cell receptor beta chain was sequenced during a study of beta chain features in type 1 diabetes. Study in general: Age and gender were similar between patients and healthy donors, as were cell yields.

A note on this clone: Its antigen is as yet unknown. A much larger clone is a single base away; this may be a read error. Other nucleotide sequences in the sample specify the same CDR3.

Isolated RNA was reverse transcribed in full, so expressed TCRB transcripts were sequenced. The table came from immunoSEQ multiplex PCR; TCRdb's copy has only in-frame clones and leaves some out. The sample includes approximately 470,000 clones, roughly 30% of them seen just once. Study results and limitations: Moderate yet significant TCRB CDR3 shortening was seen in Type 1 diabetes patients in all four CD4+ subsets. Insertion counts at VDJ junctions were lower in type 1 diabetes patients, who also showed more deletions there. In comparison with healthy donors, patients had naive, central memory and Treg TCRB repertoires that appeared more similar.

With 3 bases removed from V and 5 bases from J, the gap between germline ends came to 3 bases. Germline V gives CDR1 SGHTA, CDR2 FQGNSA. This CDR3 region has 11 residues. The sample consisted of naive CD4+ T cells from blood. This receptor was taken from a man aged 18-30 years in good health. The J gene is TRBJ2-3, the V gene TRBV7-2, with D uncertain. The CDR3 loop reads CASSFGDTQYF. CDR3 coding DNA: TGTGCCAGCAGCTTCGGAGATACGCAGTATTTT.